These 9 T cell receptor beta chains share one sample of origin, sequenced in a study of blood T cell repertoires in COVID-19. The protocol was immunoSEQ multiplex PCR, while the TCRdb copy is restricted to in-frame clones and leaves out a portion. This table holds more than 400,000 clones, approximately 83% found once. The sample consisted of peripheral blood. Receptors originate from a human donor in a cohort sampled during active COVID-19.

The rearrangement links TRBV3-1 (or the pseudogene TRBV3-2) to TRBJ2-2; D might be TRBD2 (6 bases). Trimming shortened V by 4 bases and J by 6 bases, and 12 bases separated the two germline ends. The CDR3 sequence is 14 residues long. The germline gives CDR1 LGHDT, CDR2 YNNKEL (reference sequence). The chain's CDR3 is CASSLKRRAGELFF. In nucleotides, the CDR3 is TGTGCCAGCAGCCTTAAGCGGAGGGCCGGGGAGCTGTTTTTT.

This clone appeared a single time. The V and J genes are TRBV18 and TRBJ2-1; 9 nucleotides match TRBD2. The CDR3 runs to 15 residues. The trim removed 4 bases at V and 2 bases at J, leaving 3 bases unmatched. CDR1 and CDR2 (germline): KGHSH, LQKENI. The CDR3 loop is CASSRAGGPYNEQFF. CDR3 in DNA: TGTGCCAGCTCACGTGCGGGAGGGCCCTACAATGAGCAGTTCTTC.

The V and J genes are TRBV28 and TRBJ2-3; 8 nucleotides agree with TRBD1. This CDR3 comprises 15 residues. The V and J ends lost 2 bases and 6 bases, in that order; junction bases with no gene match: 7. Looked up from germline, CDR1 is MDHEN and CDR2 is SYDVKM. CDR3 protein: CASSLPTNRGDTQYF. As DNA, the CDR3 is TGTGCCAGCAGTTTACCCACTAACAGGGGGGATACGCAGTATTTT.

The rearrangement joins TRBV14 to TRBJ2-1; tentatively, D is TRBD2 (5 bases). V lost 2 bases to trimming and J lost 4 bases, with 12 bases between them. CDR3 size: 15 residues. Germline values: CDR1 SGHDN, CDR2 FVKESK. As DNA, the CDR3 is TGTGCCAGCAGCCAACTGGAAGCGGTATACAATGAGCAGTTCTTC. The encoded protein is CASSQLEAVYNEQFF.

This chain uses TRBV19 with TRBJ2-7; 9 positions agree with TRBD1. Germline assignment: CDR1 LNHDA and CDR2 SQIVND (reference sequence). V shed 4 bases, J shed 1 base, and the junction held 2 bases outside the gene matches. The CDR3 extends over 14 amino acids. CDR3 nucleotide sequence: TGTGCCAGTAGTAGGGACAGGGTATCCTACGAGCAGTACTTC. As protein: CASSRDRVSYEQYF.

The CDR3 DNA sequence: TGTGCCAGCAGCTGGACTAGCGGGAGTGCCCGAGTGGAGCTGTTTTTT. It encodes CASSWTSGSARVELFF. V usage is TRBV7-2 and J usage is TRBJ2-2; TRBD2 matches at 13 bases. This CDR3 is built from 16 residues. Germline CDR1 and CDR2: SGHTA and FQGNSA. V shed 4 bases, J shed 10 bases, and the junction held 9 bases outside the gene matches.

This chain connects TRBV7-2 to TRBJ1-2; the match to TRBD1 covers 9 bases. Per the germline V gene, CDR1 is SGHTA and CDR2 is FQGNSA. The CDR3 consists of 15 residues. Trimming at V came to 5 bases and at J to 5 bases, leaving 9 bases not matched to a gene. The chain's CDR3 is CASSPPGQGRYGYTF. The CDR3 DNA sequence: TGTGCCAGCAGCCCCCCTGGACAGGGGCGGTATGGCTACACCTTC.

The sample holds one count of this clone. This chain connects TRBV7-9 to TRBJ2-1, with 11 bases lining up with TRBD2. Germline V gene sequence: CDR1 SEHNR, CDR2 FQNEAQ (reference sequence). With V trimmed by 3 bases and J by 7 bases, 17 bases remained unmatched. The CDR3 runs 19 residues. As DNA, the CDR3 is TGTGCCAGCAGCTTTCTAGCGGGAGGAATTTATAGAGGTGTGAATGAGCAGTTCTTC. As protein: CASSFLAGGIYRGVNEQFF.

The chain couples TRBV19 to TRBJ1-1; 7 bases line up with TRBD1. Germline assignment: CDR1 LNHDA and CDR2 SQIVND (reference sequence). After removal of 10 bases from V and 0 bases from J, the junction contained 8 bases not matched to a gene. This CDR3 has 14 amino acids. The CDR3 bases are TGTGCCACTAGACAGGGCAGTATGAACACTGAAGCTTTCTTT. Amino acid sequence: CATRQGSMNTEAFF.